The clone carrying this T cell receptor (beta chain) was seen a few times. This sample is drawn from a study of naive and memory T cell subsets. Germline V gene sequence: CDR1 ENHRY, CDR2 SYGVKD. The CDR3 covers 14 residues. Deletions cut 2 bases from V and 3 bases from J, with 8 bases between. The library had UMIs added by 3' ligation of an oligonucleotide to TCR cDNA. Whole blood, roughly 2.4 ml, came from adult healthy volunteers. Amplification of ligated cDNA took four PCR rounds with SP2 and nested alpha and beta constant primers. MiXCR, applied by TCRdb to the 5' RACE reads, yields one record per CDR3 protein. This table holds around 56,000 distinct CDR3 sequences, under 10% found once.

The clonotype was recovered from a female donor in good health. The chain has TRBV10-3 and TRBJ2-1; D gene uncertain. This chain's CDR3 is CAISEEEDYNEQFF. The CDR3 region has the DNA TGTGCCATCAGTGAGGAGGAAGACTACAATGAGCAGTTCTTC.